These T cell receptor beta chains were read from a single sample in a study of cytomegalovirus exposure and HLA in healthy donors. Measured with immunoSEQ multiplex PCR; TCRdb has only the in-frame clones, and not every one. The repertoire holds approximately 180,000 clones, with over 70% as singletons. Sequenced: PBMCs. The source is a man aged 25-40 years in good health and CMV-seropositive. The conserved cysteine and the conserved F or W are not part of the CDR3 here.

TRBV6-1,ASSEGTGGKPQH
TRBV19,ASKRLAGSQETQY
TRBV7-2,ASSLVPPPGGITDTQY
TRBV5-4,ASSLRTGQQPTGELF
TRBV11-3,ASSSNTRGGYT
TRBV30,AWSSAGYNEQF
TRBV6-5,ASSLTSGDEQY
TRBV5-1,ASRVGDRVTLTEAF
TRBV2,ASKQDRTNEQF
TRBV18,ASSPDRSHLGGYT